Sequencing of this TCR beta chain was carried out in a study of cytomegalovirus exposure and HLA in healthy donors. As for the study in general: Inside one of the first data releases sat around 80 million unique TCRs taken from HLA-typed donors.

Researchers ran the PCR with 60 Vbeta and 13 Jbeta primers. Measured with immunoSEQ multiplex PCR; TCRdb has only the in-frame clones, and not every one. Of about 82,000 clones in the sample, 70% to 80% are singletons; the top ten hold roughly 13%. J gave up 8 bases and V 3 bases, and 5 bases lay outside the gene matches. Germline lookup yields CDR1 SGHNT and CDR2 YYREEE (reference sequence). The CDR3 contains 13 residues. Broader study findings: Analysis performed later showed TCR beta chains linked to HLA being more clonally expanded than equally common others. Exclusion as indistinguishable affected some V segments, including TRBV6-2 and TRBV6-3.

Only a few counts were recorded for this clone. Its antigen is currently unknown. This receptor was obtained from a human donor in good health. Sequencing was done on a sample of PBMCs. The chain is built from TRBV5-4 and TRBJ2-1; 7 nucleotides align to TRBD1. CDR3 DNA sequence: TGTGCCAGCAGCTCGGTTACAGGGGATGAGCAGTTCTTC. Translated, it gives CASSSVTGDEQFF.